This T cell receptor beta chain was captured in a study of CD8+ T cells in alopecia areata. The wider study: Tofacitinib ran for 6 to 18 months before 6 months off drug.

This CDR3 is 15 amino acids long. V gave up 5 bases and J gave up 9 bases; unmatched junction bases: 11. Germline lookup yields CDR1 PRHDT and CDR2 FYEKMQ (reference sequence). Overall study findings and caveats: An increase in clonality over normal scalp was evident in lesional scalp, especially alopecia totalis/universalis.

The authors sorted CD4+ and CD8+ T cells from PBMCs. The sequencing template was cDNA reverse transcribed from extracted RNA. Assay: immunoSEQ multiplex PCR; the TCRdb copy retains only in-frame clones and omits some. The repertoire consists of 160,000 or so clones, with around half occurring once and the leading ten covering just under 20%. Concerning this clone itself: Its target is unknown.

The receptor comes from a human donor with alopecia areata. The rearrangement uses TRBV13 and TRBJ2-1, with 9 nucleotides matching TRBD1. Sequencing used CD8+ T cells sorted from blood, obtained at week 0. The CDR3 sequence: CASSAGTGTLTEQFF. The CDR3 DNA sequence: TGTGCCAGCAGCGCCGGGACAGGGACCCTAACTGAGCAGTTCTTC.